This is a list of T cell receptor beta chains from one sample in a study of blood T cell repertoires in COVID-19. Some clones are missing from TCRdb's copy, which holds only in-frame ones; the method was immunoSEQ multiplex PCR. The table includes about 260,000 clones, 75% to 90% detected once. Sequencing was done on a sample of peripheral blood. The receptors stem from a woman in her forties who had recovered from COVID-19. CDR3s leave out the opening cysteine and the closing phenylalanine or tryptophan. The D gene is left open where the match is weak.

V	J	D	CDR3
TRBV19	TRBJ1-5	-	ASRTLYSNQPQH
TRBV11-3	TRBJ2-3	-	ASSPSLGRPDTQY
TRBV7-6	TRBJ2-5	TRBD1	ASSLTGLDEETQY
TRBV14	TRBJ1-2	-	ASSQAERGRYGYT
TRBV15	TRBJ2-3	TRBD2	ATSAPGGSTDTQY
TRBV4-1	TRBJ1-5	TRBD1	ASSQAGTDSNQPQH
TRBV3-1/TRBV3-2	TRBJ1-2	TRBD1	ASSLRQGAGYT
TRBV5-1	TRBJ1-2	-	ASSFPGFYGYT
TRBV2	TRBJ2-2	TRBD2	ASGRLAETGELF
TRBV19	TRBJ2-7	TRBD1	ASSIRTGDRYEQY
TRBV6-5	TRBJ2-7	TRBD2	ASSWGTSGAHGQY
TRBV14	TRBJ2-5	TRBD1	ASSPGQGARETQY
TRBV4-1	TRBJ1-1	TRBD1	ASSRDRDTEAF
TRBV2	TRBJ1-3	-	ASNRGRALSGNTIY
TRBV5-4	TRBJ2-5	TRBD1	ASSPRQGGETQY
TRBV7-3	TRBJ1-1	TRBD1	ASSLTGRGLTEAF
TRBV2	TRBJ1-2	-	ASSETAAGGYT
TRBV2	TRBJ2-5	-	ASSGTVKETQY
TRBV10-3	TRBJ2-3	TRBD1	AISGQGLVDTQY
TRBV3-1/TRBV3-2	TRBJ1-3	-	ASSPSAGNTIY
TRBV7-9	TRBJ1-2	TRBD1	ASSLLEGAYGYT
TRBV6-5	TRBJ2-3	-	ASQEGGETDTQY
TRBV4-3	TRBJ1-2	TRBD1	ASSQGRQGSYGYT
TRBV2	TRBJ1-2	-	ATRGVPNYGYT
TRBV5-4	TRBJ1-1	-	ASSPPGGEAF
TRBV7-3	TRBJ2-1	-	ASSSGGSNYNEQF
TRBV4-3	TRBJ1-1	-	ASSQASGDNTEAF
TRBV27	TRBJ2-7	-	ASSPGQPPYEQY
TRBV7-2	TRBJ1-6	-	ASSWDSNLGSPLH